The 15 T cell receptor beta chains reported below all come from one sample, sequenced in a study of human T cells and chemical hapten exposure. Sample time point: patch test 1, 2 weeks after DPC sensitization. Specified treatment: therapeutic diphenylcyclopropenone sensitization with weekly scalp DPC. TCRdb redid the calling of the RACE reads with MiXCR, one entry per CDR3 protein. The profile shows 85,000 to 100,000 distinct CDR3 sequences, approximately 13% of them singletons. Here the sequenced sample was whole blood, taken in connection with sensitization to the hapten diphenylcyclopropenone (DPC). These receptors were collected from a woman aged 40 to 50 with alopecia areata. Some clones in this sample may be carry-over from other donors' samples.

A few counts support this clonotype. The chain combines TRBV9 with TRBJ1-5, with TRBD1 as a possible D gene (5 bases). Germline V gene lookup returns CDR1 SGDLS and CDR2 YYNGEE. CDR3 size: 15 residues. Trimming pared 0 bases from V and 1 base from J, leaving 8 bases between. CDR3 protein: CASSVDGGSNQPQHF. The CDR3 DNA follows: TGTGCCAGCAGCGTAGACGGGGGGAGCAATCAGCCCCAGCATTTT.

The CDR3 loop reads CASSRGADTQYF. CDR3 coding DNA: TGTGCCAGCAGCCGTGGGGCGGATACGCAGTATTTT. The chain couples TRBV3-1 to TRBJ2-3, with D tentatively TRBD1 (5 bases). Germline CDR1 and CDR2: LGHDT and YNNKEL (reference sequence). The CDR3 extends over 12 amino acids. V was clipped by 4 bases and J by 6 bases, with 8 bases between them.

This clonotype came up a few times. This chain joins TRBV29-1 and TRBJ1-1, with D hard to call. The length of the CDR3 is 14 residues. Trimming left V 6 bases short and J 2 bases short, with 16 bases between. Germline-derived CDR1 and CDR2 are SQVTM and ANQGSEA. The CDR3 coding sequence is TGCAGCGTCAGTACTAGGGCCTCTAACACTGAAGCTTTCTTT. This translates into CSVSTRASNTEAFF. The full variable domain, rest sourced from reference TRBV29-1 and TRBJ1-1, is SAVISQKPSRDICQRGTSLTIQCQVDSQVTMMFWYRQQPGQSLTLIATANQGSEATYESGFVIDKFPISRPNLTFSTLTVSNMSPEDSSIYLCSVSTRASNTEAFFGQGTRLTVV.

This clonotype was detected ten times or more. This chain joins TRBV7-3 and TRBJ2-2, with D unresolved. The CDR3 runs to 15 residues. Germline V gives CDR1 SGHTA, CDR2 FQGTGA. With 3 bases removed from V and 4 bases from J, the gap between germline ends came to 12 bases. The CDR3 region is CASSFTGEATGELFF. The DNA of the CDR3 is TGTGCCAGCAGCTTCACGGGCGAGGCCACCGGGGAGCTGTTTTTT.

V usage is TRBV27 and J usage is TRBJ1-1; D not certain. Trimming took off 5 bases at V and 5 bases at J, with 15 bases between the two ends. This CDR3 is built from 14 residues. Germline values: CDR1 MNHEY, CDR2 SMNVEV (reference sequence). CDR3 in amino acids: CASSPYTGRTEAFF. The CDR3 nucleotides read TGTGCCAGCAGTCCATACACCGGGAGGACTGAAGCTTTCTTT.

This clonotype has ten or more counts. The chain is built from TRBV10-3 and TRBJ2-7; TRBD2 matches 8 bases. The V and J ends lost 3 bases and 1 base, in that order; junction bases with no gene match: 5. CDR3 length: 15 residues. Germline V gene lookup returns CDR1 ENHRY and CDR2 SYGVKD. Written as DNA, the CDR3 is TGTGCCATCAGTGACCCGGGACTAGTTTCCTACGAGCAGTACTTC. This gives the protein CAISDPGLVSYEQYF.

The rearrangement links TRBV12-3 or TRBV12-4 to TRBJ2-1, with D perhaps matching TRBD2 (5 bases). This CDR3 is 14 amino acids long. Trimming left V 2 bases short and J 8 bases short, with 13 bases between. CDR3 DNA sequence: TGTGCCAGCAGTTTAAACCGGGGTTTCGATGAGCAGTTCTTC. Translation: CASSLNRGFDEQFF.

The chain employs TRBV7-2 and TRBJ2-1; tentatively, D is TRBD2 (6 bases). Germline CDR1 SGHTA, CDR2 FQGNSA. The V end lost 0 bases, the J end lost 8 bases, and 14 bases lay between the germline ends. CDR3 length: 15 amino acids. CDR3 bases: TGTGCCAGCAGCTTAGCGTACGGGAGTCTTCATGAGCAGTTCTTC. Amino acid sequence: CASSLAYGSLHEQFF. Supplemented by reference TRBV7-2 and TRBJ2-1, the full variable domain reads GAGVSQSPSNKVTEKGKDVELRCDPISGHTALYWYRQSLGQGLEFLIYFQGNSAPDKSGLPSDRFSAERTGGSVSTLTIQRTQQEDSAVYLCASSLAYGSLHEQFFGPGTRLTVL.

This clonotype was seen a few times. The chain carries TRBV7-6 and TRBJ2-7; the match to TRBD2 covers 12 bases. CDR1 SGHVS and CDR2 FNYEAQ come from the germline V gene. CDR3 length: 16 residues. V gave up 5 bases and J gave up 0 bases; unmatched junction bases: 5. CDR3 nucleotides: TGTGCCAGCAGCGCCGGACTAGCGGGGACCTCCTACGAGCAGTACTTC. Encoded protein: CASSAGLAGTSYEQYF.

This clonotype was counted a few times. J is TRBJ2-7 and V is TRBV4-2; possible D gene TRBD1, 6 bases. Trimming pared 0 bases from V and 2 bases from J, leaving 14 bases between. Germline-derived CDR1 and CDR2 are LGHNA and YNFKEQ. This CDR3 is built from 16 residues. The chain's CDR3 is CASSQEEGVQAYEQYF. The CDR3 DNA is TGTGCCAGCAGCCAAGAAGAGGGGGTACAGGCCTACGAGCAGTACTTC.

This clonotype was detected only a few times. The chain has TRBV7-2 and TRBJ2-7, with D possibly TRBD2 on 5 matching bases. The germline V and J ends were trimmed by 0 bases and 2 bases, with 5 bases remaining between them. Germline CDR1 reads SGHTA; CDR2 reads FQGNSA. The CDR3 totals 13 residues. CDR3 DNA sequence: TGTGCCAGCAGCTTAGCTAGCGCCTACGAGCAGTACTTC. It translates to CASSLASAYEQYF.

The J gene is TRBJ1-1, the V gene TRBV30; no clear D gene. Trimming removed 0 bases at V and 4 bases at J, with 12 bases between. The CDR3 consists of 14 residues. The V gene's germline CDR1 is GTSNPN and CDR2 SVGIG (reference sequence). The CDR3 region has the DNA TGTGCCTGGAGTGTAAGAGGAGGGTTCACTGAAGCTTTCTTT. Translating gives CAWSVRGGFTEAFF.

A few counts support this clonotype. J is TRBJ2-6 and V is TRBV28; D is possibly TRBD1 or TRBD2 (5 bases each). V lost 4 bases and J 0 bases, leaving 10 bases between the germline ends. Germline values: CDR1 MDHEN, CDR2 SYDVKM. This CDR3 contains 16 residues. CDR3 coding DNA: TGTGCCAGCAGTTATGGGGGAAGCTCTGGGGCCAACGTCCTGACTTTC. Amino acid sequence: CASSYGGSSGANVLTF.

This clonotype has more than one count but fewer than ten. The chain is built from TRBV24-1 and TRBJ1-2, with no clear D. The CDR3 runs 13 residues. V was cut by 1 base and J by 0 bases, with 2 bases left in between. Per the germline V gene, CDR1 is KGHDR and CDR2 is SFDVKD. Here the CDR3 DNA reads TGTGCCACCAGTGATTTCACTAACTATGGCTACACCTTC. Amino acid sequence: CATSDFTNYGYTF.

The chain joins TRBV20-1 to TRBJ2-7; 8 bases match TRBD1. The CDR3 is 15 residues long. The V segment lost 5 bases and the J segment 6 bases; nucleotides outside the gene matches: 15. CDR1 DFQATT and CDR2 SNEGSKA come from the germline V gene (reference sequence). The CDR3 reads CSAVDTTGARGEQYF. CDR3 nucleotides: TGCAGTGCTGTCGATACGACAGGGGCCCGAGGCGAGCAGTACTTC.